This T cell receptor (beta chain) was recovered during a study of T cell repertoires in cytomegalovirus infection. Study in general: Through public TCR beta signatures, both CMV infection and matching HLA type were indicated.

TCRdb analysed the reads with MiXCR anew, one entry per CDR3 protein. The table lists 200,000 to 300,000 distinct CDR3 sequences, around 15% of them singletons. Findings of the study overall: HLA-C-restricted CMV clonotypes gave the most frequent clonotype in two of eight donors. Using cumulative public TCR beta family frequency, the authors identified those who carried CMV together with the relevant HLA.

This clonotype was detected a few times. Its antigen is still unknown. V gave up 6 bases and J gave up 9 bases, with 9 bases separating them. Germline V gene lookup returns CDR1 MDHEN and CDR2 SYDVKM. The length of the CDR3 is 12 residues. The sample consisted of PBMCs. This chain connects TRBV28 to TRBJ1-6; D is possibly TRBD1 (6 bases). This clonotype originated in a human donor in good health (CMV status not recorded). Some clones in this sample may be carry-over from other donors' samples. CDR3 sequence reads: CASSVGGSPLHF. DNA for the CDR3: TGTGCCAGCAGCGTAGGGGGTTCACCCCTCCACTTT.